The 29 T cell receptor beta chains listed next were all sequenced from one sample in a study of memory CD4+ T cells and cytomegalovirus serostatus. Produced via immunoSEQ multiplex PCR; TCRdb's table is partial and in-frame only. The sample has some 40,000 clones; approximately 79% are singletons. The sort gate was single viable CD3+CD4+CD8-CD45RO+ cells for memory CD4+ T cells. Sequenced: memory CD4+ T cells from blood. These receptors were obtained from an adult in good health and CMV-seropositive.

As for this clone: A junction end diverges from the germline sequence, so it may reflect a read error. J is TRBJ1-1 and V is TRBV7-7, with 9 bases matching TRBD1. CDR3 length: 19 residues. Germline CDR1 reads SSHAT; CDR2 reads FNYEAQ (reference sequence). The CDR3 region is CASSFRDRVTGGLDTEAFF. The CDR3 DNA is TGTGCTAGCAGCTTCCGGGACAGGGTGACGGGGGGGCTTGACACTGAAGCTTTCTTT.

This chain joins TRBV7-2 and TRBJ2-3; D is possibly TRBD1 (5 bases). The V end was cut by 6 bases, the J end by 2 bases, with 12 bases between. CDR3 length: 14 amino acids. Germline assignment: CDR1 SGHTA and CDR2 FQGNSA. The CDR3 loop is CASRLGLVTDTQYF. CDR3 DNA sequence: TGTGCCAGCAGACTGGGGCTAGTCACAGATACGCAGTATTTT.

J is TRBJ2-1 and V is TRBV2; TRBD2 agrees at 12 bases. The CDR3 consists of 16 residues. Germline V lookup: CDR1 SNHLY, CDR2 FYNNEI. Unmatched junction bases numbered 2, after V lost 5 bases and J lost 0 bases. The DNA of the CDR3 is TGTGCCAGCAGTCTAGCGGGAGGGAGCTCCTACAATGAGCAGTTCTTC. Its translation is CASSLAGGSSYNEQFF.

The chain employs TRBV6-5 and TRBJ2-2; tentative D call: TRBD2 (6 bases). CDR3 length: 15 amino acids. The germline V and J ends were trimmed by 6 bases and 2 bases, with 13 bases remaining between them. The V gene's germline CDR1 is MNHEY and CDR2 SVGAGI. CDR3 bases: TGTGCCAGCAGGCTAGCGCTGGGTAACACCGGGGAGCTGTTTTTT. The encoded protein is CASRLALGNTGELFF.

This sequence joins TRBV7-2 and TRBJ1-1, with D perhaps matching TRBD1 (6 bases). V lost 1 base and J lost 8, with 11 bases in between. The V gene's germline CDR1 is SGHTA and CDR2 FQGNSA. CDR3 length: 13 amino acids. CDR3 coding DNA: TGTGCCAGCAGCTTAGATGGGGGCACGGAAGCTTTCTTT. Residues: CASSLDGGTEAFF.

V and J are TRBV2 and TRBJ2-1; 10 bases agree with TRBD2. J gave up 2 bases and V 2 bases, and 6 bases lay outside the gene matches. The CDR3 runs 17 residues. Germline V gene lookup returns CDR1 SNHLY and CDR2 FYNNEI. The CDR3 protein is CASSEKRLAGAYNEQFF. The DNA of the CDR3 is TGTGCCAGCAGTGAAAAGAGGCTAGCGGGAGCCTACAATGAGCAGTTCTTC.

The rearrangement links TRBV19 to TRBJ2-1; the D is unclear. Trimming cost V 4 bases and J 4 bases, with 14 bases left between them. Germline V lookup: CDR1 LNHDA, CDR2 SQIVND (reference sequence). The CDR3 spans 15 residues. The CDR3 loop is CASSNTPDVYNEQFF. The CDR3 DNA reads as TGTGCCAGTAGTAATACCCCGGACGTTTACAATGAGCAGTTCTTC.

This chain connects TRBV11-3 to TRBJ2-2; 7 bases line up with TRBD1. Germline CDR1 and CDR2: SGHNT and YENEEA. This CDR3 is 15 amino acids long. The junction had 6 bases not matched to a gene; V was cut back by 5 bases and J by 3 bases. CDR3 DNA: TGTGCCAGCAGCCACGGACAGGCTGACACCGGGGAGCTGTTTTTT. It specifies CASSHGQADTGELFF.

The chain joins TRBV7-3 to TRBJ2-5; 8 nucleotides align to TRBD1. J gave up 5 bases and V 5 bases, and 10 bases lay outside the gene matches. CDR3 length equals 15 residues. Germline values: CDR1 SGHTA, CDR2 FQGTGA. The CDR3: CASSPTGAGGETQYF. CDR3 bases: TGTGCCAGCAGCCCGACAGGGGCCGGAGGGGAGACCCAGTACTTC.

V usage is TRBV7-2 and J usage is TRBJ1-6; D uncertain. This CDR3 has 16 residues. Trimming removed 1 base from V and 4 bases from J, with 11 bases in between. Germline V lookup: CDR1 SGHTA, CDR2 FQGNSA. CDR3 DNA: TGTGCCAGCAGCTTAGTAGGGAATGTGTATAATTCACCCCTCCACTTT. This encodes CASSLVGNVYNSPLHF.

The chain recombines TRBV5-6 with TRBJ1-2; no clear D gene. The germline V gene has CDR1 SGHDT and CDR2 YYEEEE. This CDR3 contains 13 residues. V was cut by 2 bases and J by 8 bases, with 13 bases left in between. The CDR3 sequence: CASSFSARLGYTF. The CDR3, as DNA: TGTGCCAGCAGCTTCTCTGCCAGACTCGGCTACACCTTC.

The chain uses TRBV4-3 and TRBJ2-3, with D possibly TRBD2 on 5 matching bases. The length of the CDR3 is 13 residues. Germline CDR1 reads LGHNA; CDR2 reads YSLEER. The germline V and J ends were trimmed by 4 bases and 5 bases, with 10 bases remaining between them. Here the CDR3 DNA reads TGCGCCAGCAGCCCACGGGATCAAGATACGCAGTATTTT. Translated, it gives CASSPRDQDTQYF.

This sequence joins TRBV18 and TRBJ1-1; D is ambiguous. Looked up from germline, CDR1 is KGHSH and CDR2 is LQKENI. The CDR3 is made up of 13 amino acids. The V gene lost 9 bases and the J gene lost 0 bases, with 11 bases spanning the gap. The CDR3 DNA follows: TGTGCCAGTTCGATCGAAATGAACACTGAAGCTTTCTTT. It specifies CASSIEMNTEAFF.

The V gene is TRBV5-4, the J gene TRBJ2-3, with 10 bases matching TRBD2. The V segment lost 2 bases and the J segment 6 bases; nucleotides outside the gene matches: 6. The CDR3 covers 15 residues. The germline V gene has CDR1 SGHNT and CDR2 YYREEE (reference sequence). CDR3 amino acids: CASSLAGGRVDTQYF. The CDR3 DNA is TGTGCCAGCAGCTTAGCGGGGGGGAGGGTGGATACGCAGTATTTT.

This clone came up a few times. The CDR3 region has the DNA TGTGCCAGCTCCTGGGACAAGAGCACTGAAGCTTTCTTT. This sequence encodes CASSWDKSTEAFF. V and J are TRBV18 and TRBJ1-1, with D possibly being TRBD1 (6 bases). V was shortened by 6 bases and J by 4 bases, with 12 bases between the two germline ends. The CDR3 is 13 amino acids. From germline, CDR1 is KGHSH and CDR2 LQKENI.

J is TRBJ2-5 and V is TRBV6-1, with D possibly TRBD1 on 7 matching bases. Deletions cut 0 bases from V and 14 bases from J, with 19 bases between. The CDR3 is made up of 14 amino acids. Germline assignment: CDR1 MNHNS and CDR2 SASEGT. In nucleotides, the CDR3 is TGTGCCAGCAGTGAAGCGCTTCAGGGCGGGACAGTCTACTTC. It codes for CASSEALQGGTVYF.

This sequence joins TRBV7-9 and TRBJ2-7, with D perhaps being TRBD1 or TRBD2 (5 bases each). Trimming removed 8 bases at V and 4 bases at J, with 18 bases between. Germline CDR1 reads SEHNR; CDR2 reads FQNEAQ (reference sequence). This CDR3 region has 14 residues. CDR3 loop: CASVKREGPYEQYF. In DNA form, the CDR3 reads TGTGCCAGCGTGAAGCGTGAGGGACCTTACGAGCAGTACTTC.

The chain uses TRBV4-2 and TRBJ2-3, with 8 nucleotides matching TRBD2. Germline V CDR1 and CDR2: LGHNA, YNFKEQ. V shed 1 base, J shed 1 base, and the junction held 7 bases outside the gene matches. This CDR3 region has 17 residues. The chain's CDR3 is CASSQVVSGDGTDTQYF. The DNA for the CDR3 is TGTGCCAGCAGCCAAGTGGTTAGCGGGGACGGCACAGATACGCAGTATTTT.

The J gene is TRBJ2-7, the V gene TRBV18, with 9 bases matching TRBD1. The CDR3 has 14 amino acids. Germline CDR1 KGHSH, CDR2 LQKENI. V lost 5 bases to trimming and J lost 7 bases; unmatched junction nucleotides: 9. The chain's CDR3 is CASSTTGGTGEQYF. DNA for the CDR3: TGTGCCAGCTCAACAACAGGGGGCACGGGGGAGCAGTACTTC.

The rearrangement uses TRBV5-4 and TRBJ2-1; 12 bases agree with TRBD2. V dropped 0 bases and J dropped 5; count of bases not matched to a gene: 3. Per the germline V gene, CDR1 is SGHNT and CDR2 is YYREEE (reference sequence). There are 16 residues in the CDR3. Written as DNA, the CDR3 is TGTGCCAGCAGCTTGGGAGGACTAGCGGGAAACAATGAGCAGTTCTTC. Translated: CASSLGGLAGNNEQFF.

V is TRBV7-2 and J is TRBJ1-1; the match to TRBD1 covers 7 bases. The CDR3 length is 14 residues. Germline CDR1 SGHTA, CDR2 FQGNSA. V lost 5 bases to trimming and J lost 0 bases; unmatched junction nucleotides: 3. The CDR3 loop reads CASSMQGVNTEAFF. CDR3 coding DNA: TGTGCCAGCAGCATGCAGGGGGTGAACACTGAAGCTTTCTTT.

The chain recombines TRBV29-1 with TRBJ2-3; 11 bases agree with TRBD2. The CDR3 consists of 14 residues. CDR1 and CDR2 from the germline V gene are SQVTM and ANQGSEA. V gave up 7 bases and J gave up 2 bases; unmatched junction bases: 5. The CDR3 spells CSGRLAGYTDTQYF. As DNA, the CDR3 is TGCAGCGGCCGACTAGCGGGGTACACAGATACGCAGTATTTT.

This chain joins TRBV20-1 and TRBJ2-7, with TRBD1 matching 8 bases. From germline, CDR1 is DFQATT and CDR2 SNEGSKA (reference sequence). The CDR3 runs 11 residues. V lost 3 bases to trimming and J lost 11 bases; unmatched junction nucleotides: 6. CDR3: CSARGTGFKYF. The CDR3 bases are TGCAGTGCTAGGGGGACAGGTTTCAAGTACTTC.

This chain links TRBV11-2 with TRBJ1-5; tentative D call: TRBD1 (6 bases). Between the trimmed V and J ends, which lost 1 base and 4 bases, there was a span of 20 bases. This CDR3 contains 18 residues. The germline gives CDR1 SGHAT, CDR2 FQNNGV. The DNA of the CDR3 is TGTGCCAGCAGCTTAGTAAGGGAGTGGGGCAGGGGAAATCAGCCCCAGCATTTT. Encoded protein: CASSLVREWGRGNQPQHF.

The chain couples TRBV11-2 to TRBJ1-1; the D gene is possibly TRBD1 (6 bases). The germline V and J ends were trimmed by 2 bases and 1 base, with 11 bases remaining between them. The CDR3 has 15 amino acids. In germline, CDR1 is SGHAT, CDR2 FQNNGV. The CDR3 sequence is CASSLSNRANTEAFF. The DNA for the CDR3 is TGTGCCAGCAGCTTATCGAACAGGGCGAACACTGAAGCTTTCTTT.

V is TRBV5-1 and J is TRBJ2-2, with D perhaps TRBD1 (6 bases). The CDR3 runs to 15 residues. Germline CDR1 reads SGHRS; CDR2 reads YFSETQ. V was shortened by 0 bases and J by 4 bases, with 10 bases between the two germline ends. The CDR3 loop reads CASSLAGQSTGELFF. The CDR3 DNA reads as TGCGCCAGCAGCTTGGCCGGACAGAGCACCGGGGAGCTGTTTTTT. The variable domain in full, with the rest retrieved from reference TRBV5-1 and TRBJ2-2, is KAGVTQTPRYLIKTRGQQVTLSCSPISGHRSVSWYQQTPGQGLQFLFEYFSETQRNKGNFPGRFSGRQFSNSRSEMNVSTLELGDSALYLCASSLAGQSTGELFFGEGSRLTVL.

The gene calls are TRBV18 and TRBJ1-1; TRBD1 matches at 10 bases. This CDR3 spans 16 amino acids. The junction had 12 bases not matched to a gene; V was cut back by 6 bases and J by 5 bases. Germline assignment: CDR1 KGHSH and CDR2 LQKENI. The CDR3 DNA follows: TGTGCCAGCTCCCTCAATAGACAGGGGGCTTCGACTGAAGCTTTCTTT. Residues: CASSLNRQGASTEAFF.

The CDR3 spells CASRAGGASPTGYNEQFF. The CDR3 DNA is TGTGCCAGCAGGGCCGGAGGCGCTTCACCCACGGGCTACAATGAGCAGTTCTTC. The chain couples TRBV5-4 to TRBJ2-1; perhaps TRBD2 as D (5 bases). The CDR3 runs to 18 residues. V lost 5 bases and J 3 bases, leaving 24 bases between the germline ends. Germline V gives CDR1 SGHNT, CDR2 YYREEE (reference sequence).

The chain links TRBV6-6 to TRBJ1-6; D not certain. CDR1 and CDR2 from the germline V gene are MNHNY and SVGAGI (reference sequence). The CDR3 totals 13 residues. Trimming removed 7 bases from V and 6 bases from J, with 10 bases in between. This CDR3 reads CASTGVLNSPLHF. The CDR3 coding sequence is TGTGCCAGCACAGGAGTCCTTAATTCACCCCTCCACTTT.